The T cell receptor beta chain described here comes from a study of regulatory T cells in long-lasting Graves disease. Ten or more counts support this clonotype. Library construction for TCR beta used iRepertoire HTBI primers and Arm-PCR of CDR3 regions. TCRdb reprocessed the multiplex PCR reads with MiXCR, giving one entry per CDR3 protein. Of 400,000 to 500,000 distinct CDR3 sequences detected, approximately 15% appear once; the ten largest clones hold approximately 16%. The time point: newly diagnosed GD, antithyroid drugs for less than 3 months. Extracted RNA from PBMCs served as the source of the TCR library. Germline lookup yields CDR1 DFQATT and CDR2 SNEGSKA (reference sequence). The CDR3 consists of 12 residues. Trimming shortened V by 6 bases and J by 0 bases, and 8 bases separated the two germline ends. This sample also belongs to another study, concerning T cells in Graves' hyperthyroidism and ophthalmopathy. Turning to that study: For Graves' hyperthyroidism to be stable, ophthalmopathy could not progress within 18 months. Uncontrolled infection, other autoimmune disease, pregnancy or lactation led to exclusion. Carried out on the TCR CDR3, a first-round RT-PCR used the HTBI primer set.

This receptor was obtained from a woman aged 30 to 39 with Graves disease. This sequence joins TRBV20-1 and TRBJ1-1, with unresolved D. The sample in question was peripheral blood mononuclear cells (PBMCs), obtained at new diagnosis, from a patient treated with antithyroid drugs. The CDR3 DNA sequence: TGCAGTGCGAGACGGCTGAACACTGAAGCTTTCTTT. Its protein product is CSARRLNTEAFF.